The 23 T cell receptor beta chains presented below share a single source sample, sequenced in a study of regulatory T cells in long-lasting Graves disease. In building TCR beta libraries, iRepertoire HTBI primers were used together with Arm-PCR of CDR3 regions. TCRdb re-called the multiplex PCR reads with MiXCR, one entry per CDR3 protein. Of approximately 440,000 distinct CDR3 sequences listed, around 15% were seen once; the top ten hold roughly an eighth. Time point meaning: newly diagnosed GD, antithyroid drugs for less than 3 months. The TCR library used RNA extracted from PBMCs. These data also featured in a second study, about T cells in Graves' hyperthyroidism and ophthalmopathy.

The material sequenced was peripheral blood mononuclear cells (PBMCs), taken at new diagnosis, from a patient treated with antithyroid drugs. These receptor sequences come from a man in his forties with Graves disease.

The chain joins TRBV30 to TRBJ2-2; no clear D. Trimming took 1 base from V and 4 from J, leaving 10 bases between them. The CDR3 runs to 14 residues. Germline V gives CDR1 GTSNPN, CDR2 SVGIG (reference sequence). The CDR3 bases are TGTGCCTGGAGTGAGGCGTCAACCACCGGGGAGCTGTTTTTT. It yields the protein CAWSEASTTGELFF.

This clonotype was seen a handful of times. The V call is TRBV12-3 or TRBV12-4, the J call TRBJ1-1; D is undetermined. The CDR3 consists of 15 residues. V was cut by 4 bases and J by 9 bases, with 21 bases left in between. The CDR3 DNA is TGTGCCAGCAGTTCCACCCCGGGCGGCGGGTCTCAAGCTTTCTTT. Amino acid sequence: CASSSTPGGGSQAFF.

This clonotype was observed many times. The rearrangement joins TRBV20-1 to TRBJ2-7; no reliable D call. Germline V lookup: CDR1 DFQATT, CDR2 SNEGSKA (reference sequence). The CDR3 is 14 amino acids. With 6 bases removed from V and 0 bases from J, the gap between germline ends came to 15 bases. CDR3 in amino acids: CSASSGRSSYEQYF. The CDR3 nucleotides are TGCAGTGCCTCATCCGGCAGGAGCTCCTACGAGCAGTACTTC.

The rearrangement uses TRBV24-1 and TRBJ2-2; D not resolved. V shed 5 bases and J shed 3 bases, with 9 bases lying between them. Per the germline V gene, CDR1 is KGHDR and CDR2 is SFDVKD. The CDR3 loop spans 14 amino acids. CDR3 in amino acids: CATSVRHDTGELFF. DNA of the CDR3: TGTGCCACCAGTGTTAGACATGACACCGGGGAGCTGTTTTTT.

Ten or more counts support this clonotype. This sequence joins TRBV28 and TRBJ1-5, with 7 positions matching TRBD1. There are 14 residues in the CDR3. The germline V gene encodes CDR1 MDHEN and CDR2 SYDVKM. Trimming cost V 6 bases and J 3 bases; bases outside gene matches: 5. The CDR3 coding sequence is TGTGCCAGCAGCTCCGGGACAGCCAATCAGCCCCAGCATTTT. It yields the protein CASSSGTANQPQHF.

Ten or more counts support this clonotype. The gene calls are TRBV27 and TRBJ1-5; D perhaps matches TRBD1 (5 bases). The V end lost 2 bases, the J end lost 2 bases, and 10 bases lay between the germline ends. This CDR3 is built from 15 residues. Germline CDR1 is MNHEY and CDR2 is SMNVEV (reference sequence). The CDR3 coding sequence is TGTGCCAGCAGTTTAGGGGGGGTTGGCAATCAGCCCCAGCATTTT. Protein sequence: CASSLGGVGNQPQHF.

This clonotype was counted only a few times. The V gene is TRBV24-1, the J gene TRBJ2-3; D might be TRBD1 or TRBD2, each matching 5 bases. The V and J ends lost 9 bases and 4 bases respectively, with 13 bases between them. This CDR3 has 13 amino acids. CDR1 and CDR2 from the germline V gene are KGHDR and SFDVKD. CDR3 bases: TGTGCCACCCGGGACGGTTGGGCAGATACGCAGTATTTT. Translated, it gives CATRDGWADTQYF.

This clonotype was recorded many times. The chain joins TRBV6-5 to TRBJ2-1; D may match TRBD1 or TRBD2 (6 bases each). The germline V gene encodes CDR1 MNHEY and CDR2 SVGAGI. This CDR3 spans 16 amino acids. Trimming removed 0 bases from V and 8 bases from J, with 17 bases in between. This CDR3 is CASSYSRGGPWDEQFF. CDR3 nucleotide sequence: TGTGCCAGCAGTTACTCGCGTGGGGGGCCCTGGGATGAGCAGTTCTTC.

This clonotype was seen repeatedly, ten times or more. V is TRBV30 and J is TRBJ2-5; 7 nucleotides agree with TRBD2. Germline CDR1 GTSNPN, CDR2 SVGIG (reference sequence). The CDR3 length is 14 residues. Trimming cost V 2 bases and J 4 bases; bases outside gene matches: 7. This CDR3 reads CAWSKGRGSETQYF. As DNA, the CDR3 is TGTGCCTGGAGTAAGGGGCGGGGGTCAGAGACCCAGTACTTC.

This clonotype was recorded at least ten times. The CDR3 DNA is TGCGCCAGCAGCTCGACAGGGATGAGGGGCACCGGGGAGCTGTTTTTT. Protein: CASSSTGMRGTGELFF. The rearrangement uses TRBV5-1 and TRBJ2-2, with TRBD1 identical over 7 bases. The CDR3 runs to 16 residues. Germline CDR1 is SGHRS and CDR2 is YFSETQ. V lost 3 bases and J lost 4; bases outside the gene matches: 9.

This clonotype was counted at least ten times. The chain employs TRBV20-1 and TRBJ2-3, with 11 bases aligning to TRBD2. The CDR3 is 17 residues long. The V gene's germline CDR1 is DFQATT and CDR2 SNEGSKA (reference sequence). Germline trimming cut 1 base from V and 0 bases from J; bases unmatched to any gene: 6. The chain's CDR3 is CSARVGLAGKSTDTQYF. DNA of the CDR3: TGCAGTGCTAGAGTTGGACTAGCGGGCAAAAGCACAGATACGCAGTATTTT.

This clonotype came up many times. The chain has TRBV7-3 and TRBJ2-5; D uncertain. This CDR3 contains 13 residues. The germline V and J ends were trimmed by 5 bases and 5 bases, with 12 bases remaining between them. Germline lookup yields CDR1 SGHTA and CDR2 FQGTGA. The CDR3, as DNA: TGTGCCAGCAGCCCTGGACCAAGGGAGACCCAGTACTTC. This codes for CASSPGPRETQYF.

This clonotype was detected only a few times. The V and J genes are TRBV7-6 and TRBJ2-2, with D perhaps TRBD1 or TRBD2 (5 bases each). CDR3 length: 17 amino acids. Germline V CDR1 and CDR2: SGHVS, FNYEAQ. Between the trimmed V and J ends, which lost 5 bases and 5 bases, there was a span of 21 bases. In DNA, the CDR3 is TGTGCCAGCAGCCCAACCCCGGGGCCTGGGGTGACCGGGGAGCTGTTTTTT. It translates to CASSPTPGPGVTGELFF.

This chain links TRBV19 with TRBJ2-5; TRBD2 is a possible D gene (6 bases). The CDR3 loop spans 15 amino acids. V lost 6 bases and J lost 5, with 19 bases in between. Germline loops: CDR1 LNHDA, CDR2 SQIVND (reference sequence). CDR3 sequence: CASSPGGAGRETQYF. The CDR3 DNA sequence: TGTGCCAGTAGCCCGGGCGGGGCGGGACGGGAGACCCAGTACTTC.

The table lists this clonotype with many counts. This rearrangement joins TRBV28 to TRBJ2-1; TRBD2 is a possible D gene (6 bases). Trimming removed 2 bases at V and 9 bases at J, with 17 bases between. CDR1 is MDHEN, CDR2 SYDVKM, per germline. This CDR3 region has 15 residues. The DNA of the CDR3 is TGTGCCAGCAGTTTACCCGCGGGGCGAGCTTCTGAGCAGTTCTTC. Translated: CASSLPAGRASEQFF.

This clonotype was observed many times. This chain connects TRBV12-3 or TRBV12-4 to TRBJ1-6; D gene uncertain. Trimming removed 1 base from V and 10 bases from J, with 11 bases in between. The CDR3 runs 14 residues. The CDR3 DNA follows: TGTGCCAGCAGTTTAGGGCAGAAATCCTCACCCCTCCACTTT. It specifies CASSLGQKSSPLHF.

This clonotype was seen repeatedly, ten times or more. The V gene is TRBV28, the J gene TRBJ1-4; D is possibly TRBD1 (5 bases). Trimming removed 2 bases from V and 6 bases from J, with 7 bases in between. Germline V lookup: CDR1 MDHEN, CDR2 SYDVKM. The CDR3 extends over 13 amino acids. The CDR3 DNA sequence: TGTGCCAGCAGTTTAGGGGGGGATGAAAAACTGTTTTTT. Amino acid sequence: CASSLGGDEKLFF.

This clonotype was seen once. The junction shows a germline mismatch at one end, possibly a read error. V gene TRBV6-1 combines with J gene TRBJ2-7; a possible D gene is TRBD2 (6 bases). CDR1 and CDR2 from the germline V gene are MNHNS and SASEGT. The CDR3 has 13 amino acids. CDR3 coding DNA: TGTGTCAGCAGCGGCGCGGGACTGGTCGAGCAGTACTTC. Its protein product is CVSSGAGLVEQYF.

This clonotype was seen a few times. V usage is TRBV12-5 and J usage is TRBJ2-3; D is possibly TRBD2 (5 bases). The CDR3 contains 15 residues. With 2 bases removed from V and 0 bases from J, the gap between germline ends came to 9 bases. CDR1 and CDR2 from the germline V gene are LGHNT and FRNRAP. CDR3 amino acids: CASGLIATSTDTQYF. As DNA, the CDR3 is TGTGCTAGTGGTTTGATAGCGACTAGCACAGATACGCAGTATTTT. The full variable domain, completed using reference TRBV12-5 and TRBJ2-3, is DARVTQTPRHKVTEMGQEVTMRCQPILGHNTVFWYRQTMMQGLELLAYFRNRAPLDDSGMPKDRFSAEMPDATLATLKIQPSEPRDSAVYFCASGLIATSTDTQYFGPGTRLTVL.

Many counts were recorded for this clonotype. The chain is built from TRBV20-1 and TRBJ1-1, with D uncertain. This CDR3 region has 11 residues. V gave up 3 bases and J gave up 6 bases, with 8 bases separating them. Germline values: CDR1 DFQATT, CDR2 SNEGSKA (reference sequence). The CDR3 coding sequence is TGCAGTGCTAGTTCGCCTCCTGAAGCTTTCTTT. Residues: CSASSPPEAFF.

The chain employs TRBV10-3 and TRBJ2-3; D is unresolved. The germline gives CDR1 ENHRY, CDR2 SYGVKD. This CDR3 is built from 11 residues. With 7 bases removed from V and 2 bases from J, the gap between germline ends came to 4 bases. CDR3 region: CAIKVTDTQYF. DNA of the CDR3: TGTGCCATCAAGGTCACAGATACGCAGTATTTT.

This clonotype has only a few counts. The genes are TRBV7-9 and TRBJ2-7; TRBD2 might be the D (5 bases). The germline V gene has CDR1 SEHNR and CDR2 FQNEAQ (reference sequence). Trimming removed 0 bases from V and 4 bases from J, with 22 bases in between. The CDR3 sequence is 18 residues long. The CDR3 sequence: CASSLALVVTEGGYEQYF. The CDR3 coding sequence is TGTGCCAGCAGCTTAGCGCTGGTAGTCACAGAGGGTGGTTACGAGCAGTACTTC.

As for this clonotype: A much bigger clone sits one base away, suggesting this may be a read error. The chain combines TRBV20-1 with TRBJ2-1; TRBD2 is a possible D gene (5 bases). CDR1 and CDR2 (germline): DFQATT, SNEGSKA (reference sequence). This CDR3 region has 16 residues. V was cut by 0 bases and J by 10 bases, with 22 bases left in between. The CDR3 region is CSARDMIAQTTYEQFF. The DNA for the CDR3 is TGCAGTGCTAGAGATATGATAGCGCAAACTACCTACGAGCAGTTCTTC.